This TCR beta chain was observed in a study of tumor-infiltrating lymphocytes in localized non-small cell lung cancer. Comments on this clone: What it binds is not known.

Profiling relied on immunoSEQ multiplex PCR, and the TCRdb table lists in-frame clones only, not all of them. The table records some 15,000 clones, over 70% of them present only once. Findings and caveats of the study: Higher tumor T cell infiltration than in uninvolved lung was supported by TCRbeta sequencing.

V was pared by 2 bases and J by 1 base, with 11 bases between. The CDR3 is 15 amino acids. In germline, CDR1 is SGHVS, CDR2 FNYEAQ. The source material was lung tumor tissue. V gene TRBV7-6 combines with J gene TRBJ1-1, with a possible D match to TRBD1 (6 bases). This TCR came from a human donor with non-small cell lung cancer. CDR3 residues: CASSLLGASNTEAFF. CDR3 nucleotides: TGTGCCAGCAGCTTACTGGGGGCTTCGAACACTGAAGCTTTCTTT.